The T cell receptor (beta chain) under discussion was sequenced for a study of somatic mutations in cytotoxic T cells in rheumatoid arthritis. General study findings and limits: CD8+ T cells showed clonality that did not differ significantly between patients with rheumatoid arthritis and age-matched healthy controls.

The germline gives CDR1 GTSNPN, CDR2 SVGIG (reference sequence). The CDR3 loop spans 12 amino acids. V lost 3 bases and J 1 base, leaving 6 bases between the germline ends. This clone was found a few times. The antigen remains undetermined. Other DNA sequences in the same sample also yield this CDR3. The repertoire was sequenced with immunoSEQ multiplex PCR; TCRdb's copy has only in-frame clones and lacks some. The sample yields about 18,000 clones, around 79% seen once. The sequenced sample was CD8+ T cells sorted from blood. The V and J genes are TRBV30 and TRBJ1-1, with D unclear. This TCR was recovered from a woman between 55 and 75 years old in good health. The CDR3 DNA sequence: TGTGCCTGGAGGCGGGGGAACACTGAAGCTTTCTTT. Protein sequence: CAWRRGNTEAFF.